This T cell receptor beta chain was identified during a study of shared clonotypes between healthy human individuals. Assay used: immunoSEQ multiplex PCR; TCRdb lists only in-frame clones, some missing. The profile shows 470,000 or so clones, over 70% of them singletons. Points from the study as a whole: In having few donors, the study represented limited genetic and exposure-history diversity. Clonotype sharing across donors was expected to vary with sequencing depth.

The CDR3 totals 14 residues. Germline CDR1 SGHRS, CDR2 YFSETQ. V lost 4 bases, J lost 6 bases, and 7 bases stayed unmatched. This clone was counted a single time. Antigen specificity is unknown. Sequences were obtained from PBMCs. The J gene is TRBJ2-3, the V gene TRBV5-1, with 8 nucleotides matching TRBD1. This sequence originates from a woman aged 40 to 50 in good health. Some clones in this sample may be carry-over from other donors' samples. The CDR3 loop reads CASSMGQAADTQYF. In DNA, the CDR3 is TGCGCCAGCAGCATGGGACAGGCGGCCGATACGCAGTATTTT. Filled out from reference TRBV5-1 and TRBJ2-3, the complete variable domain reads KAGVTQTPRYLIKTRGQQVTLSCSPISGHRSVSWYQQTPGQGLQFLFEYFSETQRNKGNFPGRFSGRQFSNSRSEMNVSTLELGDSALYLCASSMGQAADTQYFGPGTRLTVL.